A single sample is the source of the 12 T cell receptor beta chains below, sequenced in a study of cytotoxic CD8 clonotypes in ibrutinib-treated CLL. This table comes from immunoSEQ multiplex PCR, and its TCRdb copy is limited to in-frame clones, with some not included. The table shows some 310,000 clones, with roughly 79% occurring only once. Here the sequenced sample was PBMCs, taken before ibrutinib treatment. The source of these receptors is a human donor with chronic lymphocytic leukemia.

V is TRBV30 and J is TRBJ1-1; 7 positions agree with TRBD1. Germline loops: CDR1 GTSNPN, CDR2 SVGIG (reference sequence). V was pared by 4 bases and J by 0 bases, with 8 bases of the junction left unmatched. The CDR3 spans 15 residues. The CDR3 here is CAWTSGTAMNTEAFF. Written as DNA, the CDR3 is TGTGCCTGGACCTCCGGGACAGCCATGAACACTGAAGCTTTCTTT.

This chain joins TRBV6-1 and TRBJ2-1; D is possibly TRBD1 or TRBD2 (5 bases each). Germline V gene data show CDR1 as MNHNS and CDR2 as SASEGT. The CDR3 length is 17 residues. V dropped 4 bases and J dropped 0 bases, with 16 bases sitting between them. CDR3 bases: TGTGCCAGCAGTGCCCGGGACGGCGCGAACTCCTACAATGAGCAGTTCTTC. Its translation is CASSARDGANSYNEQFF.

The genes are TRBV5-1 and TRBJ2-4; D call uncertain. CDR3 size: 12 residues. Looked up from germline, CDR1 is SGHRS and CDR2 is YFSETQ. Trimming left V 0 bases short and J 12 bases short, with 10 bases between. The CDR3 nucleotides read TGCGCCAGCAGCTTGGATAGGGTGGCTCAGTACTTC. Encoded protein: CASSLDRVAQYF.

There are a few counts of this clone. The chain joins TRBV27 to TRBJ2-1, with TRBD2 matching 8 bases. Germline CDR1 reads MNHEY; CDR2 reads SMNVEV (reference sequence). The CDR3 runs 11 residues. V dropped 5 bases and J dropped 15; count of bases not matched to a gene: 6. CDR3 loop: CASSPGGPRFF. DNA for the CDR3: TGTGCCAGCAGTCCGGGAGGGCCCCGGTTCTTC.

This clone was seen only once. The chain carries TRBV27 and TRBJ2-5; TRBD2 is a possible D gene (5 bases). The germline V gene has CDR1 MNHEY and CDR2 SMNVEV (reference sequence). V was pared by 6 bases and J by 3 bases, with 14 bases between. CDR3 size: 14 residues. In DNA form, the CDR3 reads TGTGCCAGCAGAAAAAAGGCACTAGAAGAGACCCAGTACTTC. Protein sequence: CASRKKALEETQYF.

The gene calls are TRBV7-8 and TRBJ2-7; D not certain. Germline V gene sequence: CDR1 SGHVS, CDR2 FQNEAQ. The V end lost 5 bases, the J end lost 4 bases, and 12 bases lay between the germline ends. CDR3 length equals 13 residues. Here the CDR3 reads CASSIGPFYEQYF. CDR3 nucleotides: TGTGCCAGCAGCATCGGGCCCTTTTACGAGCAGTACTTC.

The chain recombines TRBV29-1 with TRBJ2-7; D is uncertain. V was clipped by 0 bases and J by 1 base, with 7 bases between them. The germline V gene encodes CDR1 SQVTM and CDR2 ANQGSEA. The CDR3 loop spans 13 amino acids. The CDR3 region is CSVEDTGSYEQYF. DNA of the CDR3: TGCAGCGTTGAAGATACTGGGTCCTACGAGCAGTACTTC.

This sequence joins TRBV18 and TRBJ1-2; D not certain. Per the germline V gene, CDR1 is KGHSH and CDR2 is LQKENI. Trimming pared 6 bases from V and 8 bases from J, leaving 10 bases between. The CDR3 extends over 11 amino acids. The CDR3 spells CASSPSAGYTF. In nucleotides, the CDR3 is TGTGCCAGCTCGCCTTCGGCAGGCTACACCTTC.

The chain links TRBV15 to TRBJ2-5; 8 bases agree with TRBD2. The CDR3 runs 16 residues. Germline assignment: CDR1 LNHNV and CDR2 YYDKDF (reference sequence). The V and J ends lost 0 bases and 3 bases, in that order; junction bases with no gene match: 6. The CDR3 here is CATSRDERELEETQYF. As DNA, the CDR3 is TGTGCCACCAGCAGAGATGAGCGGGAGTTGGAAGAGACCCAGTACTTC.

This clone was recorded only once. This chain connects TRBV2 to TRBJ1-5; tentative D call: TRBD1 (6 bases). Trimming shortened V by 1 base and J by 9 bases, and 16 bases separated the two germline ends. CDR1 SNHLY and CDR2 FYNNEI come from the germline V gene. This CDR3 comprises 15 residues. CDR3 sequence (DNA): TGTGCCAGCAGTGAAGGAGGAGGGGGACTGGGGCCCCAGCATTTT. Residues: CASSEGGGGLGPQHF.

The chain is built from TRBV11-2 and TRBJ2-3; a possible D gene is TRBD2 (5 bases). V lost 3 bases and J 0 bases, leaving 16 bases between the germline ends. There are 17 residues in the CDR3. Germline V lookup: CDR1 SGHAT, CDR2 FQNNGV. The CDR3 DNA is TGTGCCAGCAGCTTTACGACGCTAGCCGTTAGCACAGATACGCAGTATTTT. Amino acids: CASSFTTLAVSTDTQYF.

The genes are TRBV7-9 and TRBJ1-2, with TRBD1 as a possible D gene (6 bases). Between the trimmed V and J ends, which lost 5 bases and 8 bases, there was a span of 18 bases. This CDR3 is 14 amino acids long. Germline V gives CDR1 SEHNR, CDR2 FQNEAQ (reference sequence). The CDR3 spells CASSHPGQSSGYTF. In DNA form, the CDR3 reads TGTGCCAGCAGCCATCCAGGACAGTCCTCCGGCTACACCTTC.